The rows below give T cell receptor beta chains drawn from one sample of a study of control samples from healthy donors and cancer patients. The assay was immunoSEQ multiplex PCR, and TCRdb's table has in-frame clones only and misses some. The sample includes roughly 180,000 clones, 75% to 95% of them seen just once. The sample was blood. Every receptor here comes from a woman in her forties in good health. The CDR3 runs from the conserved cysteine through the conserved F or W. Fields, in order: D gene, CDR3 length, V gene, J gene, CDR3 protein, CDR3 DNA. D genes are given only for firm matches.

>TRBD1|16|TRBV19|TRBJ2-1
CASSIAGTGDDNEQFF
TGTGCCAGTAGTATCGCCGGGACAGGAGACGACAATGAGCAGTTCTTC
>TRBD1|14|TRBV2|TRBJ2-7
CASSHGDSSYEQYF
TGTGCCAGCAGCCACGGGGACAGCTCCTACGAGCAGTACTTC
>-|14|TRBV18|TRBJ1-1
CASSPEGGSTEAFF
TGTGCCAGCTCACCAGAAGGGGGAAGTACTGAAGCTTTCTTT
>-|14|TRBV15|TRBJ1-4
CATSRVQRGEKLFF
TGTGCCACCAGCAGAGTCCAGAGAGGGGAAAAACTGTTTTTT
>-|13|TRBV5-1|TRBJ1-1
CASSTDPNTEAFF
TGCGCCAGCAGCACCGATCCGAACACTGAAGCTTTCTTT
>TRBD2|17|TRBV27|TRBJ2-3
CASSSWGEGLDTDTQYF
TGTGCCAGCAGTTCATGGGGGGAGGGACTTGACACAGATACGCAGTATTTT
>-|13|TRBV7-2|TRBJ2-3
CASSLGVTDTQYF
TGTGCCAGCAGCTTAGGGGTCACAGATACGCAGTATTTT
>-|14|TRBV19|TRBJ1-1
CASSIDLTVSEAFF
TGTGCCAGTAGTATAGATCTTACAGTGAGTGAAGCTTTCTTT
>TRBD1|16|TRBV7-8|TRBJ2-7
CASSLAGAGGISEQYF
TGTGCCAGCAGCTTAGCGGGGGCAGGGGGTATATCCGAGCAGTACTTC
>TRBD1|16|TRBV9|TRBJ1-2
CASSADPGGSGYGYTF
TGTGCCAGCAGCGCCGACCCAGGGGGTAGTGGCTATGGCTACACCTTC
>-|15|TRBV7-9|TRBJ2-5
CASSLMRERGETQYF
TGTGCCAGCAGCTTAATGAGGGAACGGGGAGAGACCCAGTACTTC
>-|15|TRBV5-1|TRBJ2-3
CASRGGDLTPDTQYF
TGCGCCAGCAGAGGGGGGGACTTGACCCCTGATACGCAGTATTTT